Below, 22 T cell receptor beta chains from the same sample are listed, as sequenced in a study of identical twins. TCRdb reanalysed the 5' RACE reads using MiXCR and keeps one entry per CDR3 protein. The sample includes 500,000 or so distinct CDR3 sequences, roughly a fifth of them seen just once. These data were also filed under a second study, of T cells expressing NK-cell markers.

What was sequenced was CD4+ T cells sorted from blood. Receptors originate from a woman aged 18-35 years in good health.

The CDR3 reads CSVTGAGYGYTF. CDR3 DNA: TGCAGCGTGACAGGGGCGGGCTATGGCTACACCTTC. The chain is built from TRBV29-1 and TRBJ1-2, with TRBD1 matching over 8 bases. The CDR3 runs 12 residues. V lost 6 bases and J lost 4; bases outside the gene matches: 4. The germline V gene encodes CDR1 SQVTM and CDR2 ANQGSEA.

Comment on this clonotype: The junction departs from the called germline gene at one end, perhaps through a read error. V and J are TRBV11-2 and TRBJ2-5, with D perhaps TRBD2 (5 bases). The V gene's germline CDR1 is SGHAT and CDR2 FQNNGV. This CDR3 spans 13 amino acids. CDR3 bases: TGTGCCAGCAGACAACTAGACCAAGAGACCCATTACTTC. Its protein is CASRQLDQETHYF.

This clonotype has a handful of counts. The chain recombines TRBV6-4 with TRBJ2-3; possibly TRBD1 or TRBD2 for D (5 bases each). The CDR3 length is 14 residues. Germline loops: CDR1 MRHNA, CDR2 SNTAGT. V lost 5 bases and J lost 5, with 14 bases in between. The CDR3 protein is CASSPQGRGDTQYF. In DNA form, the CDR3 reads TGTGCCAGCAGTCCGCAGGGTCGGGGAGATACGCAGTATTTT.

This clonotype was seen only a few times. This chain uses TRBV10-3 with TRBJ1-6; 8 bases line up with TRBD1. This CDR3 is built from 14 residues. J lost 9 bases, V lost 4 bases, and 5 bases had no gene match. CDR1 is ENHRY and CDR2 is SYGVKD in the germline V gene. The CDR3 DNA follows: TGTGCCATCAGTGGGACAGGGAAAGGTTCACCCCTCCACTTT. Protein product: CAISGTGKGSPLHF.

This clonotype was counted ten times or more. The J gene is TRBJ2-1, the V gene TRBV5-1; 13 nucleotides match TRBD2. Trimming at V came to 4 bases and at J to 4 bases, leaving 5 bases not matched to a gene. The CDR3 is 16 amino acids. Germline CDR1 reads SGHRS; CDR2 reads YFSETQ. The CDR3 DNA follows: TGCGCCAGCAGCCTCGGACTAGCGGGAGTGTACAATGAGCAGTTCTTC. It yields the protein CASSLGLAGVYNEQFF.

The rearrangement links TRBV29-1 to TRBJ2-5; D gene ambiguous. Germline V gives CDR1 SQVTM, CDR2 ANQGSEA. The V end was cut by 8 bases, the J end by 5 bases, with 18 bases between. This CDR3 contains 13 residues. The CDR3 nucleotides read TGCAGCACCGGCGGCGGTTCTGGGGAGACCCAGTACTTC. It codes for CSTGGGSGETQYF.

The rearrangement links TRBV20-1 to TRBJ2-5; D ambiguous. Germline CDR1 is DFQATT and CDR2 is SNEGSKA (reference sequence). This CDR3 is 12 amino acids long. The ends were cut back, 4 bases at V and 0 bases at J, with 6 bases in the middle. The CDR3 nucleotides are TGCAGTGCTAACTACGACCAAGAGACCCAGTACTTC. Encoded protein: CSANYDQETQYF.

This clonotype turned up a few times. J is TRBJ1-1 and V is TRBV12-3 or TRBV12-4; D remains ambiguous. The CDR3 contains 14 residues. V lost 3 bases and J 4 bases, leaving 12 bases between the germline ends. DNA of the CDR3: TGTGCCAGCAGTTTCTTGGGCCCGAGCACTGAAGCTTTCTTT. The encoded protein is CASSFLGPSTEAFF.

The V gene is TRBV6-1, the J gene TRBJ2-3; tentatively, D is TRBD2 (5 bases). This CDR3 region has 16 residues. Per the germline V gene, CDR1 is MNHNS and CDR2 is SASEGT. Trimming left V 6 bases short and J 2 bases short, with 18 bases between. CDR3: CASRVGGLRATDTQYF. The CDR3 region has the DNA TGTGCCAGCAGGGTTGGAGGACTCCGAGCCACAGATACGCAGTATTTT.

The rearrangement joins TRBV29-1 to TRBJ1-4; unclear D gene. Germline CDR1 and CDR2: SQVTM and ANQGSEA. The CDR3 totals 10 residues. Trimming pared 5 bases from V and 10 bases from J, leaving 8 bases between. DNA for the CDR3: TGCAGCGTTTACTCAGGAAAACTGTTTTTT. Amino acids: CSVYSGKLFF.

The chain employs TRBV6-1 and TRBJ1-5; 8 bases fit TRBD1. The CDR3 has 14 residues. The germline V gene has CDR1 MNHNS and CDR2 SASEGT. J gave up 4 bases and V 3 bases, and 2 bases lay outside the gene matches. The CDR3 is CASSDRGRNQPQHF. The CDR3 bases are TGTGCCAGCAGTGACAGGGGGCGTAATCAGCCCCAGCATTTT.

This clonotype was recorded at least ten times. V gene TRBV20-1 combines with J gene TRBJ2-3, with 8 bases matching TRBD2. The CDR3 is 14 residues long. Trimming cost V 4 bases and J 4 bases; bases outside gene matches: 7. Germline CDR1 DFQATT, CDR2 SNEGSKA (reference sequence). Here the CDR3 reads CSAIAGRGPDTQYF. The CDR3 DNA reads TGCAGTGCTATAGCGGGACGCGGGCCAGATACGCAGTATTTT.

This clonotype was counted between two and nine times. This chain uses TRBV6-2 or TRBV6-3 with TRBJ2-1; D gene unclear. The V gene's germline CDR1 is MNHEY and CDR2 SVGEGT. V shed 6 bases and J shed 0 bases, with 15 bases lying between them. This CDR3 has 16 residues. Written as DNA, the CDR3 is TGTGCCAGCAGCTTCCTAATAACGACCTCCTACAATGAGCAGTTCTTC. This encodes CASSFLITTSYNEQFF.

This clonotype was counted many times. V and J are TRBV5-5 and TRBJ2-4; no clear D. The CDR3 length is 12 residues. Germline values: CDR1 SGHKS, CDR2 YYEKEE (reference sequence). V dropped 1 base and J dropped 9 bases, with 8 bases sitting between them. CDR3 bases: TGTGCCAGCAGCTTGCTGGAGAGCATTCAGTACTTC. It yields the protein CASSLLESIQYF. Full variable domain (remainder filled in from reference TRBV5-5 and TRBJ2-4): DAGVTQSPTHLIKTRGQQVTLRCSPISGHKSVSWYQQVLGQGPQFIFQYYEKEERGRGNFPDRFSARQFPNYSSELNVNALLLGDSALYLCASSLLESIQYFGAGTRLSVL.

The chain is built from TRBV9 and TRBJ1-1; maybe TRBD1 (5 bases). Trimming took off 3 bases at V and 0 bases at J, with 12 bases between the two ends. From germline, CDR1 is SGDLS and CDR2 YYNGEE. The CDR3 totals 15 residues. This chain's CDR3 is CASSARGSMNTEAFF. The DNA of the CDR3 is TGTGCCAGCAGCGCCCGGGGCTCAATGAACACTGAAGCTTTCTTT.

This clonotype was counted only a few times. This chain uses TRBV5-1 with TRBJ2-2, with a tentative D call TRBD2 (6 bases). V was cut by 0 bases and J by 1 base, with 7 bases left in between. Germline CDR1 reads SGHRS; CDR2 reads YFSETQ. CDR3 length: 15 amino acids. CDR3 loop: CASSLGGKNTGELFF. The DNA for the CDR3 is TGCGCCAGCAGCTTGGGCGGGAAGAACACCGGGGAGCTGTTTTTT.

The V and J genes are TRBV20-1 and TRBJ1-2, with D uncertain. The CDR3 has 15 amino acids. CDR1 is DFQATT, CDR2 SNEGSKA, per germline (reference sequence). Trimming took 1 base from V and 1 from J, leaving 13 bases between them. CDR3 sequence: CSARGEGSVNYGYTF. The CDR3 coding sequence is TGCAGTGCTAGAGGCGAGGGATCTGTTAACTATGGCTACACCTTC.

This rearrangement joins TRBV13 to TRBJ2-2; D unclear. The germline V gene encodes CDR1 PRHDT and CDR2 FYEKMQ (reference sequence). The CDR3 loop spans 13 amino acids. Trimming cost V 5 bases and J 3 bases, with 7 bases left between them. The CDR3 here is CASSITDTGELFF. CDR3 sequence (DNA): TGTGCCAGCAGCATCACTGACACCGGGGAGCTGTTTTTT.

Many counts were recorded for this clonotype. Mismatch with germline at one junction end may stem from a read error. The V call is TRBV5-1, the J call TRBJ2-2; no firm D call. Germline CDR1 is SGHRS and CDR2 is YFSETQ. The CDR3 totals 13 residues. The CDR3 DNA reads TGTGCCAGCAGTCCAGTGAACACCGGGGAGCTGTTTTTT. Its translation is CASSPVNTGELFF.

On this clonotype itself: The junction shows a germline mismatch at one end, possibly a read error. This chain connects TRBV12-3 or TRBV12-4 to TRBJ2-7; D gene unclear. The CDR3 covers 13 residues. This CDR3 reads CASSLEVDSRQLF. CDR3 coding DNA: TGTGCCAGCAGTTTAGAGGTAGACTCTCGTCAACTCTTC.

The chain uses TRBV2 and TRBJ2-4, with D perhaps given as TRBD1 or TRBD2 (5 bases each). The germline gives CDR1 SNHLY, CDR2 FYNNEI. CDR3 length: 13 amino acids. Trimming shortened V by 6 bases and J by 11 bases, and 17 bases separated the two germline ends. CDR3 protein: CASSLYGTELQYF. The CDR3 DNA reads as TGTGCCAGCAGCCTTTACGGGACGGAACTTCAGTACTTC.

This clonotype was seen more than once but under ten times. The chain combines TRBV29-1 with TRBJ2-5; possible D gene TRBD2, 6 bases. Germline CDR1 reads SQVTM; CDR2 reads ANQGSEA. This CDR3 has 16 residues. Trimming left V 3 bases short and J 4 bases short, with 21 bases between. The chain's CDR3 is CSVDAGSGVIGETQYF. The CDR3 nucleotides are TGCAGCGTTGACGCCGGGAGTGGAGTCATCGGAGAGACCCAGTACTTC.